These 22 T cell receptor beta chains share one sample of origin, sequenced in a study of shared clonotypes between healthy human individuals. As defined, naive CD8 cells were CD45RO-negative and positively selected for CCR7, with terminally differentiated effector memory CD45RA+ cells excluded. Generated by immunoSEQ multiplex PCR, the TCRdb table keeps only in-frame clones and is missing some. The data hold about 2 million clones, with around 96% observed a single time. Sample: naive CD8+ T cells sorted from blood. The receptors were gathered from a man aged 18 to 35 in good health.

This rearrangement joins TRBV19 to TRBJ1-5; 11 bases map to TRBD1. The CDR3 runs 19 residues. After removal of 7 bases from V and 1 base from J, the junction contained 15 bases not matched to a gene. The V gene's germline CDR1 is LNHDA and CDR2 SQIVND (reference sequence). This chain's CDR3 is CASTNPGQGVVWSNQPQHF. For the CDR3, the DNA is TGTGCCAGTACGAACCCGGGACAGGGGGTAGTATGGAGCAATCAGCCCCAGCATTTT.

The chain links TRBV14 to TRBJ1-1; the D is unclear. CDR1 is SGHDN and CDR2 is FVKESK in the germline V gene. Trimming took off 3 bases at V and 0 bases at J, with 11 bases between the two ends. There are 15 residues in the CDR3. The CDR3 sequence: CASSHPGGLNTEAFF. The DNA for the CDR3 is TGTGCCAGCAGCCACCCGGGAGGGCTGAACACTGAAGCTTTCTTT.

V and J are TRBV13 and TRBJ1-2, with D uncertain. The CDR3 has 12 residues. Germline CDR1 and CDR2: PRHDT and FYEKMQ (reference sequence). V dropped 5 bases and J dropped 2 bases, with 6 bases sitting between them. In DNA form, the CDR3 reads TGTGCCAGCAGCCTCCAAAACTATGGCTACACCTTC. Protein product: CASSLQNYGYTF.

This clone appeared a few times. V and J are TRBV27 and TRBJ2-3; 10 positions agree with TRBD2. V was clipped by 4 bases and J by 6 bases; unmatched bases: 10. This CDR3 is built from 16 residues. Per germline, CDR1 MNHEY and CDR2 SMNVEV (reference sequence). Here the CDR3 reads CASSSSAGGLFDTQYF. In nucleotides, the CDR3 is TGTGCCAGCAGTTCCTCAGCGGGGGGGCTCTTTGATACGCAGTATTTT.

The count of this clone is one. This chain uses TRBV2 with TRBJ1-5, with a tentative D call TRBD1 (6 bases). Germline V lookup: CDR1 SNHLY, CDR2 FYNNEI. V shed 10 bases and J shed 3 bases, with 16 bases lying between them. The CDR3 contains 14 residues. The CDR3 loop reads CATLPAGDNQPQHF. CDR3 sequence (DNA): TGTGCCACCCTGCCGGCAGGGGACAATCAGCCCCAGCATTTT.

The J gene is TRBJ2-7, the V gene TRBV7-2; possibly TRBD2 for D (5 bases). In germline, CDR1 is SGHTA, CDR2 FQGNSA. CDR3 length: 16 amino acids. Trimming stripped 5 bases from V and 0 bases from J, with 17 bases between. The CDR3 sequence is CASSAGLGESSYEQYF. The CDR3, as DNA: TGTGCCAGCAGCGCCGGACTGGGCGAAAGCTCCTACGAGCAGTACTTC. Together with reference TRBV7-2 and TRBJ2-7, the CDR3 gives the full variable domain: GAGVSQSPSNKVTEKGKDVELRCDPISGHTALYWYRQSLGQGLEFLIYFQGNSAPDKSGLPSDRFSAERTGGSVSTLTIQRTQQEDSAVYLCASSAGLGESSYEQYFGPGTRLTVT.

The V and J genes are TRBV15 and TRBJ1-4, with no clear D. Germline V gene lookup returns CDR1 LNHNV and CDR2 YYDKDF (reference sequence). V shed 5 bases and J shed 7 bases, with 11 bases lying between them. This CDR3 is built from 13 residues. CDR3 in amino acids: CATSGVVGEKLFF. The CDR3 DNA is TGTGCCACCAGCGGAGTAGTTGGTGAAAAACTGTTTTTT.

This clone is a singleton in its sample. The chain couples TRBV30 to TRBJ2-7; D tentatively fits TRBD1 or TRBD2 (5 bases each). V was trimmed by 0 bases and J by 3 bases, leaving 12 bases between them. CDR1 and CDR2 (germline): GTSNPN, SVGIG (reference sequence). The CDR3 has 14 residues. The CDR3 nucleotides are TGTGCCTGGAGTGTTCTGGGGGTGGGCTACGAGCAGTACTTC. This codes for CAWSVLGVGYEQYF.

The chain is built from TRBV9 and TRBJ2-3, with 8 bases identical to TRBD2. With 0 bases clipped from V and 5 bases from J, the junction kept 8 bases outside the gene matches. The germline gives CDR1 SGDLS, CDR2 YYNGEE. The CDR3 length is 16 residues. The CDR3 nucleotides read TGTGCCAGCAGCGTAGCCGATACTAGCGGTTTAGATACGCAGTATTTT. Translation gives CASSVADTSGLDTQYF.

The count of this clone is one. The chain joins TRBV6-5 to TRBJ1-2, with 10 bases lining up with TRBD1. The J segment lost 8 bases and the V segment lost 0 bases, leaving 3 bases of the junction unmatched. Germline V gene data show CDR1 as MNHEY and CDR2 as SVGAGI. CDR3 length: 14 residues. The CDR3 is CASSYSGTGVGYTF. CDR3 sequence (DNA): TGTGCCAGCAGTTACTCGGGGACAGGGGTAGGCTACACCTTC.

The chain joins TRBV9 to TRBJ2-2; D assignment may be TRBD1 or TRBD2 (5 bases each). V lost 0 bases to trimming and J lost 4 bases, with 13 bases between them. The CDR3 is 16 residues long. Germline V gene lookup returns CDR1 SGDLS and CDR2 YYNGEE. The CDR3 is CASSVAGTRPTGELFF. CDR3 in DNA: TGTGCCAGCAGCGTAGCGGGGACCAGGCCCACCGGGGAGCTGTTTTTT.

As to this clone: The sample carries other DNA sequences with the same CDR3. The genes are TRBV5-1 and TRBJ2-7, with TRBD1 identical over 8 bases. Germline CDR1 SGHRS, CDR2 YFSETQ. The trim removed 2 bases at V and 1 base at J, leaving 2 bases unmatched. The length of the CDR3 is 14 residues. The CDR3 DNA is TGCGCCAGCAGCTTCCAGGGGGCATCCTACGAGCAGTACTTC. Translating gives CASSFQGASYEQYF.

There are a few counts of this clone. The J gene is TRBJ2-7, the V gene TRBV4-1; D not certain. With 3 bases removed from V and 1 base from J, the gap between germline ends came to 7 bases. This CDR3 has 13 amino acids. The V gene's germline CDR1 is MGHRA and CDR2 YSYEKL. This chain's CDR3 is CASSQIGSYEQYF. CDR3 sequence (DNA): TGCGCCAGCAGCCAGATCGGTTCCTACGAGCAGTACTTC.

This chain connects TRBV11-2 to TRBJ1-1; D gene ambiguous. Per the germline V gene, CDR1 is SGHAT and CDR2 is FQNNGV. V lost 0 bases and J 1 base, leaving 6 bases between the germline ends. This CDR3 comprises 14 residues. CDR3 amino acids: CASSLEWGNTEAFF. The DNA of the CDR3 is TGTGCCAGCAGCTTAGAGTGGGGGAACACTGAAGCTTTCTTT.

Note on this clone: Different DNA sequences within this sample yield the same CDR3. V usage is TRBV6-1 and J usage is TRBJ2-7; a weak D match, TRBD1 (6 bases). CDR1 MNHNS and CDR2 SASEGT come from the germline V gene. V was shortened by 1 base and J by 2 bases, with 9 bases between the two germline ends. This CDR3 has 14 residues. The CDR3 DNA sequence: TGTGCCAGCAGTGAAGGCAGGGGACCCTACGAGCAGTACTTC. This sequence encodes CASSEGRGPYEQYF.

The V and J genes are TRBV6-5 and TRBJ2-7; TRBD1 is a possible D gene (5 bases). Germline V gives CDR1 MNHEY, CDR2 SVGAGI. Trimming left V 4 bases short and J 4 bases short, with 14 bases between. The CDR3 spans 14 residues. CDR3 nucleotide sequence: TGTGCCAGCAGTTCTGGGGCGGTCAGGTACGAGCAGTACTTC. Amino acids: CASSSGAVRYEQYF.

Concerning this clone: Within the sample, other DNA sequences also encode this same CDR3. The V and J genes are TRBV9 and TRBJ2-2; D gene ambiguous. The germline V gene encodes CDR1 SGDLS and CDR2 YYNGEE. CDR3 length: 13 residues. The V end was cut by 0 bases, the J end by 5 bases, with 5 bases between. The CDR3 spells CASSVGVTGELFF. The CDR3 DNA is TGTGCCAGCAGCGTAGGGGTTACCGGGGAGCTGTTTTTT.

V is TRBV7-8 and J is TRBJ2-3; 11 bases match TRBD2. J was trimmed by 2 bases and V by 2 bases; bases with no gene match: 3. The CDR3 runs 16 residues. Germline-derived CDR1 and CDR2 are SGHVS and FQNEAQ. CDR3: CASSLTSGGNTDTQYF. CDR3 nucleotides: TGTGCCAGCAGCTTAACTAGCGGGGGTAACACAGATACGCAGTATTTT.

This chain connects TRBV21-1 to TRBJ2-2. TRBV21-1 is tagged as a pseudogene. This CDR3 is 18 amino acids long. The CDR3 reads CASSLSWDGLANTGELFF. The CDR3 region has the DNA TGTGCCAGCAGCTTATCCTGGGACGGCCTCGCGAACACCGGGGAGCTGTTTTTT.

CDR3 bases: TGTGCCAGCAGCCCACAGCTGGTTGATGAAGCTTTCTTT. Protein: CASSPQLVDEAFF. This chain links TRBV5-8 with TRBJ1-1; D unresolved. The V end was cut by 4 bases, the J end by 7 bases, with 14 bases between. Looked up from germline, CDR1 is SGHTS and CDR2 is YDEGEE. The CDR3 is made up of 13 amino acids.

The rearrangement uses TRBV25-1 and TRBJ2-5; D may match TRBD1 or TRBD2 (7 bases each). The CDR3 consists of 14 residues. The germline V gene has CDR1 MGHDK and CDR2 SYGVNS. Deletions cut 2 bases from V and 5 bases from J, with 12 bases between. CDR3 bases: TGTGCCAGCAGTGAAGGGGAGGGGGCTGAGACCCAGTACTTC. Protein: CASSEGEGAETQYF.

This chain links TRBV11-2 with TRBJ2-1, with 8 bases lining up with TRBD2. V was clipped by 5 bases and J by 5 bases; unmatched bases: 8. From germline, CDR1 is SGHAT and CDR2 FQNNGV. The CDR3 is made up of 15 amino acids. The CDR3 loop reads CASSEGAGANNEQFF. The CDR3 nucleotides read TGTGCCAGCAGCGAGGGAGCGGGGGCTAACAATGAGCAGTTCTTC.